What follows are 27 T cell receptor beta chains derived from one specimen sequenced in a study of Ad26.COV2.S vaccination and SARS-CoV-2 variants. Some clones are missing from TCRdb's copy, which holds only in-frame ones; the method was immunoSEQ multiplex PCR. The data contain about 350,000 clones, 70% to 90% of them seen just once; the ten biggest clones take up about 11%. Treatment specified: 15 to 20 received Ad26.COV2.S at low or high dose, single or two shots; about five received placebo; per-sample allocation not given. Each sample was drawn 63 days after the first injection (of vaccine or placebo). Material: peripheral blood, obtained in a trial of Ad26.COV2.S vaccine versus placebo. These receptors were collected from a person aged 18 to 59 who received the Ad26.COV2.S COVID-19 vaccine or a placebo.

V is TRBV27 and J is TRBJ2-2; D is perhaps TRBD1 (5 bases). CDR3 size: 12 residues. Per germline, CDR1 MNHEY and CDR2 SMNVEV (reference sequence). V gave up 6 bases and J gave up 6 bases, with 8 bases separating them. The CDR3: CASSRVSGELFF. For the CDR3, the DNA is TGTGCCAGCAGCAGGGTGTCCGGGGAGCTGTTTTTT.

This chain uses TRBV6-4 with TRBJ2-3; 7 bases line up with TRBD1. The V gene's germline CDR1 is MRHNA and CDR2 SNTAGT. The CDR3 runs to 15 residues. V was pared by 4 bases and J by 4 bases, with 8 bases of the junction left unmatched. In nucleotides, the CDR3 is TGTGCCAGCAGTGCCACAGGGGCGCCTCCAGATACGCAGTATTTT. It is translated as CASSATGAPPDTQYF.

In this sample, this clone turned up once. The chain combines TRBV9 with TRBJ2-7; the D is unclear. V was clipped by 3 bases and J by 7 bases, with 14 bases between them. CDR1 is SGDLS and CDR2 is YYNGEE in the germline V gene. The CDR3 contains 13 residues. CDR3 protein: CASSGGPIGEQYF. DNA of the CDR3: TGTGCCAGCAGCGGCGGACCGATCGGGGAGCAGTACTTC.

The V call is TRBV27, the J call TRBJ2-5, with 10 positions matching TRBD1. Trimming removed 10 bases from V and 5 bases from J; junction bases left unmatched: 13. This CDR3 spans 15 amino acids. Per germline, CDR1 MNHEY and CDR2 SMNVEV (reference sequence). The CDR3 nucleotides are TGTGCCACCTCTTACCGGGACAGGGGTATCGAGACCCAGTACTTC. This encodes CATSYRDRGIETQYF.

The chain combines TRBV9 with TRBJ2-1; D uncertain. Trimming left V 3 bases short and J 1 base short, with 11 bases between. This CDR3 has 15 amino acids. Per germline, CDR1 SGDLS and CDR2 YYNGEE. The CDR3 sequence is CASSARERSYNEQFF. The CDR3 nucleotides read TGTGCCAGCAGCGCTAGGGAAAGGTCCTACAATGAGCAGTTCTTC.

The chain employs TRBV4-1 and TRBJ1-1, with D perhaps matching TRBD1 (5 bases). V lost 4 bases to trimming and J lost 5 bases, with 11 bases between them. The length of the CDR3 is 13 residues. Germline loops: CDR1 MGHRA, CDR2 YSYEKL. CDR3 coding DNA: TGCGCCAGCAGCCTCCCCCAGGGAACTGAAGCTTTCTTT. Translated: CASSLPQGTEAFF.

The CDR3 loop is CATSTQGKTGELFF. The CDR3 DNA reads TGTGCCACCAGCACACAGGGCAAAACCGGGGAGCTGTTTTTT. The chain couples TRBV15 to TRBJ2-2, with D possibly TRBD1 on 6 matching bases. The germline V gene has CDR1 LNHNV and CDR2 YYDKDF (reference sequence). The ends were cut back, 4 bases at V and 5 bases at J, with 11 bases in the middle. The CDR3 has 14 amino acids.

Only one count was recorded for this clone. The gene calls are TRBV6-6 and TRBJ2-7; D ambiguous. Germline CDR1 MNHNY, CDR2 SVGAGI (reference sequence). The CDR3 spans 13 residues. The V gene lost 8 bases and the J gene lost 2 bases, with 13 bases spanning the gap. The CDR3 here is CASGPHPAYEQYF. CDR3 DNA sequence: TGTGCCAGCGGCCCACACCCAGCCTACGAGCAGTACTTC.

This chain links TRBV11-2 with TRBJ1-2; possible D gene TRBD1, 5 bases. Germline values: CDR1 SGHAT, CDR2 FQNNGV. This CDR3 has 12 amino acids. Trimming cost V 5 bases and J 6 bases, with 10 bases left between them. The CDR3 region is CASSRDRDGYTF. In nucleotides, the CDR3 is TGTGCCAGCAGCCGGGACCGTGATGGCTACACCTTC. The full variable domain, its missing parts supplied by reference TRBV11-2 and TRBJ1-2, is EAGVAQSPRYKIIEKRQSVAFWCNPISGHATLYWYQQILGQGPKLLIQFQNNGVVDDSQLPKDRFSAERLKGVDSTLKIQPAKLEDSAVYLCASSRDRDGYTFGSGTRLTVV.

V gene TRBV4-2 combines with J gene TRBJ2-3, with D maybe TRBD1 (5 bases). The V gene's germline CDR1 is LGHNA and CDR2 YNFKEQ. Trimming pared 1 base from V and 2 bases from J, leaving 10 bases between. The CDR3 length is 15 residues. The CDR3 sequence: CASSQGTRSTDTQYF. The DNA for the CDR3 is TGTGCCAGCAGCCAAGGGACAAGGTCCACAGATACGCAGTATTTT.

Comments on this clone: Other nucleotide sequences in the sample specify the same CDR3. This rearrangement joins TRBV9 to TRBJ2-3; D is unresolved. Looked up from germline, CDR1 is SGDLS and CDR2 is YYNGEE. V lost 4 bases and J 1 base, leaving 4 bases between the germline ends. The CDR3 loop spans 12 amino acids. CDR3 in DNA: TGTGCCAGCAGCACCGGCACAGATACGCAGTATTTT. This codes for CASSTGTDTQYF.

This clone has more than one count but fewer than ten. The sample carries other DNA sequences with the same CDR3. V is TRBV20-1 and J is TRBJ2-7; no definite D call. Germline CDR1 DFQATT, CDR2 SNEGSKA (reference sequence). The CDR3 has 11 residues. V was cut by 6 bases and J by 5 bases, with 11 bases left in between. Here the CDR3 reads CSATSGHEQYF. The CDR3 DNA sequence: TGCAGTGCCACGTCTGGCCACGAGCAGTACTTC.

The V and J genes are TRBV15 and TRBJ2-7, with D maybe TRBD2 (6 bases). The V and J ends lost 8 bases and 7 bases respectively, with 24 bases between them. The CDR3 length is 15 residues. The germline V gene encodes CDR1 LNHNV and CDR2 YYDKDF (reference sequence). In nucleotides, the CDR3 is TGTGCCACCGGGGATTTTGGCCGGGAGACTAGGGAGCAGTACTTC. Encoded protein: CATGDFGRETREQYF. Full variable domain (remainder filled in from reference TRBV15 and TRBJ2-7): DAMVIQNPRYQVTQFGKPVTLSCSQTLNHNVMYWYQQKSSQAPKLLFHYYDKDFNNEADTPDNFQSRRPNTSFCFLDIRSPGLGDTAMYLCATGDFGRETREQYFGPGTRLTVT.

The chain employs TRBV3-1 (or the pseudogene TRBV3-2) and TRBJ2-7; D call uncertain. There are 11 residues in the CDR3. Germline V gene sequence: CDR1 LGHDT, CDR2 YNNKEL (reference sequence). Trimming shortened V by 4 bases and J by 2 bases, and 3 bases separated the two germline ends. The CDR3 DNA reads TGTGCCAGCAGCCCGACCTACGAGCAGTACTTC. Its translation: CASSPTYEQYF.

As for this clone: Other nucleotide sequences from this sample produce the same CDR3. The gene calls are TRBV10-3 and TRBJ2-7, with D unclear. The CDR3 has 13 amino acids. CDR1 ENHRY and CDR2 SYGVKD come from the germline V gene. V was pared by 0 bases and J by 2 bases, with 5 bases between. The CDR3: CAISESTTYEQYF. CDR3 DNA sequence: TGTGCCATCAGTGAGTCGACGACCTACGAGCAGTACTTC.

This chain links TRBV7-2 with TRBJ2-1; 12 positions agree with TRBD2. Trimming took 6 bases from V and 7 from J; bases not matched to a gene: 4. The CDR3 loop spans 14 amino acids. Germline CDR1 SGHTA, CDR2 FQGNSA. In nucleotides, the CDR3 is TGTGCCAGCAGGACTAGCGGGGGCCTAAATGAGCAGTTCTTC. It is translated as CASRTSGGLNEQFF. Full variable domain (missing parts from reference TRBV7-2 and TRBJ2-1): GAGVSQSPSNKVTEKGKDVELRCDPISGHTALYWYRQSLGQGLEFLIYFQGNSAPDKSGLPSDRFSAERTGGSVSTLTIQRTQQEDSAVYLCASRTSGGLNEQFFGPGTRLTVL.

This chain uses TRBV9 with TRBJ2-3, with D perhaps being TRBD1 or TRBD2 (6 bases each). CDR3 length: 15 residues. CDR1 SGDLS and CDR2 YYNGEE come from the germline V gene. The V end lost 0 bases, the J end lost 5 bases, and 13 bases lay between the germline ends. The CDR3 nucleotides are TGTGCCAGCAGCGTAGTAGGGGGGAAAGAAGATACGCAGTATTTT. The encoded protein is CASSVVGGKEDTQYF.

This chain links TRBV19 with TRBJ1-5, with 8 bases aligning to TRBD1. V was clipped by 7 bases and J by 2 bases; unmatched bases: 7. Germline V gene lookup returns CDR1 LNHDA and CDR2 SQIVND (reference sequence). This CDR3 has 15 amino acids. CDR3 nucleotides: TGTGCCAGTAACCCGGACAGGGTAGGCAATCAGCCCCAGCATTTT. Translating gives CASNPDRVGNQPQHF.

At least ten counts were recorded for this clone. The chain recombines TRBV2 with TRBJ1-5, with D hard to call. The CDR3 is made up of 14 amino acids. In germline, CDR1 is SNHLY, CDR2 FYNNEI. V was trimmed by 3 bases and J by 5 bases, leaving 11 bases between them. The CDR3 bases are TGTGCCAGCAGTGATAGCACGCGAGATCAGCCCCAGCATTTT. Translating it yields CASSDSTRDQPQHF.

This chain connects TRBV5-1 to TRBJ2-3; 13 bases align to TRBD2. J gave up 6 bases and V 4 bases, and 8 bases lay outside the gene matches. The CDR3 is 16 residues long. Germline V gene sequence: CDR1 SGHRS, CDR2 YFSETQ. The CDR3 reads CASSRGLAGVMDTQYF. The CDR3 DNA reads as TGCGCCAGCAGCCGTGGACTAGCGGGAGTTATGGATACGCAGTATTTT.

The genes are TRBV15 and TRBJ2-1; the match to TRBD1 covers 9 bases. The junction had 5 bases not matched to a gene; V was cut back by 2 bases and J by 0 bases. This CDR3 has 17 amino acids. CDR1 and CDR2 from the germline V gene are LNHNV and YYDKDF (reference sequence). CDR3 nucleotide sequence: TGTGCCACCAGCAGAAATACAGGGGGCCTCTCCTACAATGAGCAGTTCTTC. Its protein is CATSRNTGGLSYNEQFF.

This chain links TRBV2 with TRBJ1-6; 9 positions match TRBD1. CDR3 length: 14 residues. Per germline, CDR1 SNHLY and CDR2 FYNNEI. V was clipped by 7 bases and J by 7 bases; unmatched bases: 5. CDR3 in DNA: TGTGCCAGCATTTCGGGACAGGGAAATTCACCCCTCCACTTT. Translation gives CASISGQGNSPLHF.

The V call is TRBV19, the J call TRBJ2-7; 7 positions match TRBD1. Per germline, CDR1 LNHDA and CDR2 SQIVND (reference sequence). There are 16 residues in the CDR3. With 5 bases clipped from V and 2 bases from J, the junction kept 12 bases outside the gene matches. The CDR3 is CASSLTGAALPYEQYF. CDR3 DNA sequence: TGTGCCAGTAGTCTAACAGGGGCCGCTCTCCCCTACGAGCAGTACTTC.

This sequence joins TRBV19 and TRBJ1-2; possible D gene TRBD1, 5 bases. CDR3 length equals 15 residues. V lost 6 bases and J lost 4, with 18 bases in between. CDR1 and CDR2 (germline): LNHDA, SQIVND (reference sequence). The CDR3 reads CASRLAGSLGYGYTF. The CDR3 DNA is TGTGCCAGTAGACTCGCAGGGAGTTTGGGCTATGGCTACACCTTC.

This chain uses TRBV10-2 with TRBJ2-7, with 9 bases that match TRBD2. Germline V lookup: CDR1 WSHSY, CDR2 SAAADI. V lost 8 bases and J lost 5; bases outside the gene matches: 13. CDR3 length equals 15 residues. The CDR3 coding sequence is TGCGCCAGCGGAAAGGGAAGCGGGGGGTCCCACGAGCAGTACTTC. It codes for CASGKGSGGSHEQYF.

The chain employs TRBV27 and TRBJ2-7, with D perhaps matching TRBD1 (6 bases). CDR3 length: 14 residues. Germline CDR1 reads MNHEY; CDR2 reads SMNVEV (reference sequence). The V and J ends lost 2 bases and 5 bases respectively, with 13 bases between them. The CDR3 DNA sequence: TGTGCCAGCAGTTTAACAGGGTGGTCCAACGAGCAGTACTTC. It yields the protein CASSLTGWSNEQYF.

The CDR3 coding sequence is TGTGCCAGCAGTGAATGGCAGGGGAGCACAGATACGCAGTATTTT. Protein sequence: CASSEWQGSTDTQYF. The chain has TRBV2 and TRBJ2-3; tentative D call: TRBD1 (6 bases). Trimming took off 2 bases at V and 0 bases at J, with 9 bases between the two ends. This CDR3 is built from 15 residues. Germline assignment: CDR1 SNHLY and CDR2 FYNNEI.